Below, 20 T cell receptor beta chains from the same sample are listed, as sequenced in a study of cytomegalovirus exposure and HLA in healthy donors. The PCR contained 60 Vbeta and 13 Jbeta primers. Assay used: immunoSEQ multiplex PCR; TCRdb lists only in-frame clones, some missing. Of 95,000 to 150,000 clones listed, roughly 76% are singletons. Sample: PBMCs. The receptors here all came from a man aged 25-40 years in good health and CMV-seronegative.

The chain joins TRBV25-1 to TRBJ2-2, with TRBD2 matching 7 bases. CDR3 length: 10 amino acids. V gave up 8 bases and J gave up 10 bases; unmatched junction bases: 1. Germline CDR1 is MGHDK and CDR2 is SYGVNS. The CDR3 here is CASGGVELFF. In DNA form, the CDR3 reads TGTGCCAGCGGGGGGGTGGAGCTGTTTTTT.

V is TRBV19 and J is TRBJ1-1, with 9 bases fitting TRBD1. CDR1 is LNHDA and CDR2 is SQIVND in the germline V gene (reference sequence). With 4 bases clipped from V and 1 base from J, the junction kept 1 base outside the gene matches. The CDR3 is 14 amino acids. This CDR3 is CASSTGQGNTEAFF. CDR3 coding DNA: TGTGCCAGTAGTACGGGACAGGGGAACACTGAAGCTTTCTTT.

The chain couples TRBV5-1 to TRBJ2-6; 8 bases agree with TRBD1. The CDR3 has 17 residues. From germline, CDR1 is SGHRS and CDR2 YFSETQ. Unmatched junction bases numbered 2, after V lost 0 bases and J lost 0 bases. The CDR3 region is CASSLAGQVSGANVLTF. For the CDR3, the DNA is TGCGCCAGCAGCTTGGCGGGACAGGTCTCTGGGGCCAACGTCCTGACTTTC.

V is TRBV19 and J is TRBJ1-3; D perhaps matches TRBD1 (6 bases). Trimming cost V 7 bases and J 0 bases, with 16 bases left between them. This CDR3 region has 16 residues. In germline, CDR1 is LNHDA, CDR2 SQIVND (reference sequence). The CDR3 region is CASMGARGNSGNTIYF. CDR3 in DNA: TGTGCCAGTATGGGGGCCAGGGGAAACTCTGGAAACACCATATATTTT. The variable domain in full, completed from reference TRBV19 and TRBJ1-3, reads DGGITQSPKYLFRKEGQNVTLSCEQNLNHDAMYWYRQDPGQGLRLIYYSQIVNDFQKGDIAEGYSVSREKKESFPLTVTSAQKNPTAFYLCASMGARGNSGNTIYFGEGSWLTVV.

The CDR3 DNA reads as TGTGCCAGCAGTGGGGGAACAGGTTCCGAACCCTCCTACGAGCAGTACTTC. Its translation is CASSGGTGSEPSYEQYF. The J gene is TRBJ2-7, the V gene TRBV2; possibly TRBD1 for D (5 bases). The CDR3 extends over 17 amino acids. Germline lookup yields CDR1 SNHLY and CDR2 FYNNEI. Trimming took 4 bases from V and 0 from J, leaving 19 bases between them.

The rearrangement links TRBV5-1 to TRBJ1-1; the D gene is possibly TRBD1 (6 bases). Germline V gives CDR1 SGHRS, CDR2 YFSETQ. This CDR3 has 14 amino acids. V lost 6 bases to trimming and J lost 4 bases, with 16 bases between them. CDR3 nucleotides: TGCGCCAGCAATTCAGGGGCGCCGGGCACTGAAGCTTTCTTT. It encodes CASNSGAPGTEAFF.

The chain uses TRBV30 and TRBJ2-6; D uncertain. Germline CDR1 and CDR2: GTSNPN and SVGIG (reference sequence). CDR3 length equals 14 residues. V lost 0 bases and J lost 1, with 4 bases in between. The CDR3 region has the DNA TGTGCCTGGAGTGTACTGTCTGGGGCCAACGTCCTGACTTTC. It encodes CAWSVLSGANVLTF.

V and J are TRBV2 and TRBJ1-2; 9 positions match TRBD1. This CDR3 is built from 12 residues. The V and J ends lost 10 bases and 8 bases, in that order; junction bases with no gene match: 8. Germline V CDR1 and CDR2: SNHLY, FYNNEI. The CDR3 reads CAMPSGQGGYTF. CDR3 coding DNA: TGTGCCATGCCTTCGGGACAGGGAGGCTACACCTTC.

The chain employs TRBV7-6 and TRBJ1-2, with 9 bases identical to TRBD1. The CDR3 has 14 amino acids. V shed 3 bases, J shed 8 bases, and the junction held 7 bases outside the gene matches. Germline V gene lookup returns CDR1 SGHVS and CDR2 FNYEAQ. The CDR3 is CASSFKTTGGGYTF. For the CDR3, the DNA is TGTGCCAGCAGCTTCAAAACTACAGGGGGCGGCTACACCTTC.

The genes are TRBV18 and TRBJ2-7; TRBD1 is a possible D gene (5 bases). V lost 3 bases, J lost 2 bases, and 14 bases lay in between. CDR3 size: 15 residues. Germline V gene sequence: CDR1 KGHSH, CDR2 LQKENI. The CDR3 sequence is CASSPGQGDTYEQYF. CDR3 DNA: TGTGCCAGCTCACCGGGCCAAGGGGATACCTACGAGCAGTACTTC.

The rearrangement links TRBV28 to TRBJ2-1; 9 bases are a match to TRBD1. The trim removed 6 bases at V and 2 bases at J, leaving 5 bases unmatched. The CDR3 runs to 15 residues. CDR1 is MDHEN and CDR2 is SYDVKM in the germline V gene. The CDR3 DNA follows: TGTGCCAGCAGGAATGGACAGGGGACCTACAATGAGCAGTTCTTC. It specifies CASRNGQGTYNEQFF.

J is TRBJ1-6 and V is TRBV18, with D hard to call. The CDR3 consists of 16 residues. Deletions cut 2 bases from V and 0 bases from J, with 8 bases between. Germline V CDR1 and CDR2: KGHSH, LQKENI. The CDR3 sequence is CASSPTRSSYNSPLHF. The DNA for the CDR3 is TGTGCCAGCTCACCAACGAGAAGCTCCTATAATTCACCCCTCCACTTT.

The CDR3 nucleotides are TGTGCCAGCAGCATATGGACAGGAGGGGAGACCCAGTACTTC. Its protein is CASSIWTGGETQYF. The chain carries TRBV13 and TRBJ2-5; tentative D call: TRBD1 (7 bases). The CDR3 is 14 amino acids. Germline loops: CDR1 PRHDT, CDR2 FYEKMQ (reference sequence). Trimming removed 5 bases from V and 5 bases from J, with 15 bases in between.

The CDR3 spells CASSPQGAISNQPQHF. CDR3 nucleotides: TGTGCCAGCAGTCCACAGGGGGCGATTAGCAATCAGCCCCAGCATTTT. This rearrangement joins TRBV27 to TRBJ1-5; TRBD1 agrees at 9 bases. The CDR3 runs 16 residues. CDR1 is MNHEY and CDR2 is SMNVEV in the germline V gene (reference sequence). V trimming: 5 bases; J trimming: 0 bases; junction bases outside the gene matches: 5.

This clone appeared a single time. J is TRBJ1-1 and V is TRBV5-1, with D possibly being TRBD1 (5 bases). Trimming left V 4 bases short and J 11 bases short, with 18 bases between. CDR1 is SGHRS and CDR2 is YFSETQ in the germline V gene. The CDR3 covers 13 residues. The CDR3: CASSKGHSAAAFF. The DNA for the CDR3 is TGCGCCAGCAGCAAAGGACACTCAGCTGCGGCTTTCTTT.

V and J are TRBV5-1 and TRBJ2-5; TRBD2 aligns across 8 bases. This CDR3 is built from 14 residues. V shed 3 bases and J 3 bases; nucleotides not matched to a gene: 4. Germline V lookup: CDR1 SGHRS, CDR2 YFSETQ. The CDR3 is CASSWMTSEETQYF. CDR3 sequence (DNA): TGCGCCAGCAGCTGGATGACTAGCGAAGAGACCCAGTACTTC. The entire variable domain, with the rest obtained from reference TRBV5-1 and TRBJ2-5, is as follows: KAGVTQTPRYLIKTRGQQVTLSCSPISGHRSVSWYQQTPGQGLQFLFEYFSETQRNKGNFPGRFSGRQFSNSRSEMNVSTLELGDSALYLCASSWMTSEETQYFGPGTRLLVL.

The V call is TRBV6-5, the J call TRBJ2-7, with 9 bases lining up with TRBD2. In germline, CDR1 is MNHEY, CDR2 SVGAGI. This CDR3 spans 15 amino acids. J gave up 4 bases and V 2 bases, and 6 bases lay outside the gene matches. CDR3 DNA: TGTGCCAGCAGTTACGGGCGGGGGGGAGTTTACGAGCAGTACTTC. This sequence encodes CASSYGRGGVYEQYF.

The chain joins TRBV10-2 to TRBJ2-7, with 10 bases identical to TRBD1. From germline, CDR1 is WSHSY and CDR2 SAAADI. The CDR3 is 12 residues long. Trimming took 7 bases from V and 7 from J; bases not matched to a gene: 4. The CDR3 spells CASTDRGWEQYF. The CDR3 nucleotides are TGCGCCAGCACGGACAGGGGGTGGGAGCAGTACTTC.

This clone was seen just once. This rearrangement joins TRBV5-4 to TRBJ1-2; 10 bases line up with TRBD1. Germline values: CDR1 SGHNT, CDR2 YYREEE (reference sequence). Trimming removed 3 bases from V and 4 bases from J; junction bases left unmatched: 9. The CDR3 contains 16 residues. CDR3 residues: CASSYFGTGVLYGYTF. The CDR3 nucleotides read TGTGCCAGCAGCTACTTCGGGACAGGGGTACTCTATGGCTACACCTTC.

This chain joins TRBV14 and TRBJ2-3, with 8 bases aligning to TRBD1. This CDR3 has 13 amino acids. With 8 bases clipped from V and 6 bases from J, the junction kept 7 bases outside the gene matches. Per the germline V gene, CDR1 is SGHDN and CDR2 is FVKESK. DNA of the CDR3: TGTGCCAGCTCTTCCAGGGGGCTGGATACGCAGTATTTT. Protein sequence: CASSSRGLDTQYF.